Shown below are 8 T cell receptor beta chains from a single sample sequenced in a study of cytomegalovirus exposure and HLA in healthy donors (dated by TCRdb to about 2017). Libraries were made using the immunoSEQ multiplex PCR assay. In TCRdb, the immuneACCESS table is reduced to in-frame sequences with V and J assigned. These tables do not hold every clone; where another copy was compared, an unresolved V gene accounts for under half, and the others remain unexplained. The sample table contains about 400,000 clones; only one count was recorded for about nine tenths of them. The biggest ten clones account for 0.65% to 0.95% of the sample. The sequencing input was PBMCs. These receptors originate from a woman in her late teens or twenties in good health and CMV-seronegative.

The chain recombines TRBV4-1 with TRBJ2-3; TRBD2 aligns across 7 bases. J gave up 5 bases and V 4 bases, and 3 bases lay outside the gene matches. Looked up from germline, CDR1 is MGHRA and CDR2 is YSYEKL. This CDR3 region has 13 residues. CDR3 DNA sequence: TGCGCCAGCAGCCTGCCGGGGGGAGATACGCAGTATTTT. Its protein is CASSLPGGDTQYF.

This clone was seen a few times. V is TRBV2 and J is TRBJ1-2; TRBD1 agrees at 8 bases. V shed 7 bases and J 6 bases; nucleotides not matched to a gene: 4. CDR3 length: 12 amino acids. Germline lookup yields CDR1 SNHLY and CDR2 FYNNEI. This chain's CDR3 is CASTGTGDGYTF. In nucleotides, the CDR3 is TGTGCCAGCACCGGGACAGGAGATGGCTACACCTTC.

The genes are TRBV5-1 and TRBJ1-2, with D possibly TRBD1 on 6 matching bases. Germline CDR1 is SGHRS and CDR2 is YFSETQ. The CDR3 runs to 16 residues. The ends were cut back, 0 bases at V and 1 base at J, with 13 bases in the middle. The DNA of the CDR3 is TGCGCCAGCAGCTTGGGGATTGACAGGATTAACTATGGCTACACCTTC. Translating it yields CASSLGIDRINYGYTF.

The chain's CDR3 is CATEASGMGANEQFF. The CDR3 region has the DNA TGTGCCACAGAGGCTAGCGGGATGGGGGCAAATGAGCAGTTCTTC. The rearrangement joins TRBV28 to TRBJ2-1, with 9 bases lining up with TRBD2. Trimming removed 10 bases from V and 7 bases from J; junction bases left unmatched: 14. From germline, CDR1 is MDHEN and CDR2 SYDVKM. This CDR3 is built from 15 residues.

The rearrangement links TRBV19 to TRBJ2-2, with D perhaps TRBD2 (6 bases). Germline V gene lookup returns CDR1 LNHDA and CDR2 SQIVND (reference sequence). This CDR3 contains 14 residues. V was cut by 6 bases and J by 0 bases, with 8 bases left in between. In DNA form, the CDR3 reads TGTGCCAGTAGCGGGAGAGCGAACACCGGGGAGCTGTTTTTT. This codes for CASSGRANTGELFF. Complete variable domain (other parts from reference TRBV19 and TRBJ2-2): DGGITQSPKYLFRKEGQNVTLSCEQNLNHDAMYWYRQDPGQGLRLIYYSQIVNDFQKGDIAEGYSVSREKKESFPLTVTSAQKNPTAFYLCASSGRANTGELFFGEGSRLTVL.

The J gene is TRBJ2-3, the V gene TRBV28; D not certain. Germline assignment: CDR1 MDHEN and CDR2 SYDVKM. This CDR3 has 14 amino acids. The V gene lost 3 bases and the J gene lost 3 bases, with 10 bases spanning the gap. The CDR3 here is CASSFFRETDTQYF. The CDR3 DNA follows: TGTGCCAGCAGTTTTTTTCGCGAAACAGATACGCAGTATTTT.

The gene calls are TRBV19 and TRBJ1-5; D is unresolved. CDR3 length equals 13 residues. The germline V and J ends were trimmed by 2 bases and 6 bases, with 8 bases remaining between them. Germline loops: CDR1 LNHDA, CDR2 SQIVND (reference sequence). For the CDR3, the DNA is TGTGCCAGTAGTATACAGGCGGGTCAGCCCCAGCATTTT. Amino acid sequence: CASSIQAGQPQHF.

This chain connects TRBV27 to TRBJ2-7; tentative D call: TRBD2 (6 bases). The CDR3 sequence is 15 residues long. V was shortened by 6 bases and J by 2 bases, with 17 bases between the two germline ends. Germline V lookup: CDR1 MNHEY, CDR2 SMNVEV (reference sequence). The CDR3 region has the DNA TGTGCCAGCAGAATAATTGGTAGCGGAGCCTACGAGCAGTACTTC. It is translated as CASRIIGSGAYEQYF.